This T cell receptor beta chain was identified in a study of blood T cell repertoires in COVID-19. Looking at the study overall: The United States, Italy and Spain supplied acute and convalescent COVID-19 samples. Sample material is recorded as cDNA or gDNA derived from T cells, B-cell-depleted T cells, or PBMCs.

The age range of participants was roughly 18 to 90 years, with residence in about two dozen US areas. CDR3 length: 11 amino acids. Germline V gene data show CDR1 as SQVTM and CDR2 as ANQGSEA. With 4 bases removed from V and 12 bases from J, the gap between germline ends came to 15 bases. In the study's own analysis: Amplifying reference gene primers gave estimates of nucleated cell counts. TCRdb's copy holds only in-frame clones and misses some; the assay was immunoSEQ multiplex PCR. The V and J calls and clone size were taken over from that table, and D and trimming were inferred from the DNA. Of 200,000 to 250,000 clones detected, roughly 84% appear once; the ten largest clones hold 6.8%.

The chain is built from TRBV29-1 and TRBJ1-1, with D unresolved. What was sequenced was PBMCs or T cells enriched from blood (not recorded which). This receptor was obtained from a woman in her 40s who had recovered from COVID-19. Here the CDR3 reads CSVALLDLTFF. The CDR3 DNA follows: TGCAGCGTTGCCCTTTTAGATCTTACTTTCTTT.